The 22 T cell receptor beta chains in this list originate from one sample, sequenced in a study of T-cell memory formation after mild COVID-19. TCRdb passed the 5' RACE reads through MiXCR, listing each CDR3 protein once. The table has hundreds of thousands of distinct CDR3 sequences, 20% to 30% seen once. The specimen was PBMCs or a T cell subset sorted from them (not recorded which). These receptors originate from an adult woman who had mild COVID-19 (a few samples of this study predate the infection). Cell type and time point are not known.

The chain recombines TRBV24-1 with TRBJ2-3, with TRBD1 identical over 8 bases. Germline CDR1 and CDR2: KGHDR and SFDVKD. The V and J ends lost 4 bases and 0 bases, in that order; junction bases with no gene match: 2. This CDR3 region has 15 residues. The DNA for the CDR3 is TGTGCCACCAGTGACCACAGGGGGAGCACAGATACGCAGTATTTT. It encodes CATSDHRGSTDTQYF.

The table lists this clonotype with a few counts. The chain couples TRBV2 to TRBJ1-1; D perhaps matches TRBD1 (5 bases). The CDR3 totals 11 residues. V was shortened by 8 bases and J by 1 base, with 5 bases between the two germline ends. Germline assignment: CDR1 SNHLY and CDR2 FYNNEI. In nucleotides, the CDR3 is TGTGCCAGCGGGGGGAACACTGAAGCTTTCTTT. Translating gives CASGGNTEAFF.

The sample holds a few counts of this clonotype. V gene TRBV30 combines with J gene TRBJ2-7, with TRBD2 matching over 13 bases. Germline CDR1 is GTSNPN and CDR2 is SVGIG (reference sequence). V was clipped by 7 bases and J by 10 bases; unmatched bases: 16. The CDR3 has 15 amino acids. The CDR3 DNA reads TGTGCCTCAGGCGGAGCCGGGACTAGCGGGGCACGTCAGTACTTC. It encodes CASGGAGTSGARQYF.

This clonotype turned up a few times. The gene calls are TRBV5-4 and TRBJ2-7; D call uncertain. Trimming removed 1 base at V and 6 bases at J, with 8 bases between. CDR3 size: 12 residues. Germline V gives CDR1 SGHNT, CDR2 YYREEE (reference sequence). The CDR3 DNA is TGTGCCAGCAGCTTGAATGCCGGCGAGCAGTACTTC. It specifies CASSLNAGEQYF. The full variable domain, in which reference TRBV5-4 and TRBJ2-7 provide the parts outside the CDR3, is ETGVTQSPTHLIKTRGQQVTLRCSSQSGHNTVSWYQQALGQGPQFIFQYYREEENGRGNFPPRFSGLQFPNYSSELNVNALELDDSALYLCASSLNAGEQYFGPGTRLTVT.

This clonotype showed up just a few times. The CDR3 loop is CSARDFGSGKYYGYTF. The DNA of the CDR3 is TGCAGTGCTAGAGATTTTGGTAGCGGGAAGTACTATGGCTACACCTTC. The chain employs TRBV20-1 and TRBJ1-2; no clear D. The CDR3 is 16 residues long. Germline CDR1 and CDR2: DFQATT and SNEGSKA (reference sequence). Between the trimmed V and J ends, which lost 0 bases and 3 bases, there was a span of 17 bases.

In this sample, this clonotype turned up a few times. The J gene is TRBJ2-7, the V gene TRBV5-1, with a tentative D call TRBD1 (6 bases). The V gene lost 7 bases and the J gene lost 0 bases, with 17 bases spanning the gap. There are 15 residues in the CDR3. Per the germline V gene, CDR1 is SGHRS and CDR2 is YFSETQ. The CDR3 loop reads CASATVWGPSYEQYF. The CDR3 DNA sequence: TGCGCCAGCGCTACAGTATGGGGGCCCTCCTACGAGCAGTACTTC.

This clonotype showed up just a few times. CDR3 loop: CASSPRRGLAGGGEQFF. In nucleotides, the CDR3 is TGTGCCAGCAGCCCCCGGAGAGGACTAGCGGGAGGGGGTGAGCAGTTCTTC. V and J are TRBV14 and TRBJ2-1, with 15 bases that match TRBD2. CDR3 length equals 17 residues. The junction had 10 bases not matched to a gene; V was cut back by 4 bases and J by 9 bases. From germline, CDR1 is SGHDN and CDR2 FVKESK.

This rearrangement joins TRBV7-2 to TRBJ2-3; D is ambiguous. CDR1 and CDR2 (germline): SGHTA, FQGNSA. Deletions cut 0 bases from V and 3 bases from J, with 13 bases between. CDR3 length: 16 residues. The CDR3 sequence is CASSLALTTGTDTQYF. The CDR3 region has the DNA TGTGCCAGCAGCTTAGCTCTGACCACTGGGACAGATACGCAGTATTTT.

The V call is TRBV11-2, the J call TRBJ2-4; the D gene is possibly TRBD1 (5 bases). The CDR3 contains 17 residues. Looked up from germline, CDR1 is SGHAT and CDR2 is FQNNGV. V lost 4 bases, J lost 0 bases, and 16 bases lay in between. The chain's CDR3 is CASSYPTGHLAKNIQYF. CDR3 nucleotides: TGTGCCAGCAGCTACCCAACAGGTCACCTAGCCAAAAACATTCAGTACTTC.

The chain is built from TRBV15 and TRBJ1-1, with a tentative D call TRBD1 (6 bases). Trimming pared 5 bases from V and 6 bases from J, leaving 19 bases between. This CDR3 contains 15 residues. Per germline, CDR1 LNHNV and CDR2 YYDKDF (reference sequence). Written as DNA, the CDR3 is TGTGCCACCAGCCCACGGACAGCTCTTGCTTCTGAAGCTTTCTTT. Translated, it gives CATSPRTALASEAFF. Filled out from reference TRBV15 and TRBJ1-1, the complete variable domain reads DAMVIQNPRYQVTQFGKPVTLSCSQTLNHNVMYWYQQKSSQAPKLLFHYYDKDFNNEADTPDNFQSRRPNTSFCFLDIRSPGLGDTAMYLCATSPRTALASEAFFGQGTRLTVV.

This clonotype has just a few counts. One end of the junction varies from germline; a read error may be responsible. The chain combines TRBV7-7 with TRBJ2-1; D is possibly TRBD2 (6 bases). The germline V gene has CDR1 SSHAT and CDR2 FNYEAQ (reference sequence). This CDR3 region has 17 residues. The CDR3 DNA reads as TGTGCTAGCAGCTTAGAGGCCAGCGGGCACTCCTACAATGAGCAGTTCTTC. Translating it yields CASSLEASGHSYNEQFF.

This clonotype was picked up a small number of times. The rearrangement uses TRBV20-1 and TRBJ1-1; 8 nucleotides align to TRBD1. Germline V gene lookup returns CDR1 DFQATT and CDR2 SNEGSKA (reference sequence). V trimming: 3 bases; J trimming: 2 bases; junction bases outside the gene matches: 11. The CDR3 loop spans 16 amino acids. The CDR3 region has the DNA TGCAGTGCTAGGCAAGCCGGAGGACAGGGCAACACTGAAGCTTTCTTT. This encodes CSARQAGGQGNTEAFF.

There are a few counts of this clonotype. The V and J genes are TRBV19 and TRBJ2-7, with D perhaps being TRBD1 or TRBD2 (6 bases each). Germline V gene data show CDR1 as LNHDA and CDR2 as SQIVND (reference sequence). Trimming pared 7 bases from V and 0 bases from J, leaving 16 bases between. This CDR3 is built from 15 residues. The CDR3 spells CASTDGGHSSYEQYF. The CDR3 coding sequence is TGTGCCAGTACCGACGGGGGCCATAGCTCCTACGAGCAGTACTTC.

CDR3 in amino acids: CASSFLEGREQYF. For the CDR3, the DNA is TGTGCCAGCAGTTTCCTCGAGGGGCGGGAGCAGTACTTC. This chain uses TRBV12-3 or TRBV12-4 with TRBJ2-7; D may correspond to TRBD1 or TRBD2 (5 bases each). CDR3 length: 13 residues. V shed 3 bases and J shed 7 bases, with 13 bases lying between them.

This sequence joins TRBV5-1 and TRBJ2-3, with D maybe TRBD2 (6 bases). Germline lookup yields CDR1 SGHRS and CDR2 YFSETQ. This CDR3 is built from 12 residues. V lost 7 bases and J lost 10, with 16 bases in between. Here the CDR3 reads CASGPEGRAQYF. In DNA, the CDR3 is TGCGCCAGCGGCCCGGAGGGTAGGGCGCAGTATTTT.

The chain combines TRBV27 with TRBJ1-2; the D gene is possibly TRBD1 (6 bases). CDR1 and CDR2 from the germline V gene are MNHEY and SMNVEV (reference sequence). The CDR3 spans 15 residues. V gave up 6 bases and J gave up 4 bases, with 18 bases separating them. The CDR3 DNA follows: TGTGCCAGCAGCTTCCGACAGGAGACACTCTATGGCTACACCTTC. Its translation: CASSFRQETLYGYTF.

V and J are TRBV5-1 and TRBJ1-1; the D gene is possibly TRBD1 (5 bases). Trimming removed 3 bases from V and 0 bases from J, with 12 bases in between. The CDR3 contains 15 residues. Per the germline V gene, CDR1 is SGHRS and CDR2 is YFSETQ. The CDR3 sequence: CASSSGHGLNTEAFF. As DNA, the CDR3 is TGCGCCAGCAGCTCAGGACACGGTCTGAACACTGAAGCTTTCTTT.

The V gene is TRBV4-2, the J gene TRBJ2-5, with D perhaps TRBD2 (6 bases). The germline V gene encodes CDR1 LGHNA and CDR2 YNFKEQ. The germline V and J ends were trimmed by 3 bases and 4 bases, with 12 bases remaining between them. The CDR3 runs to 14 residues. The CDR3 DNA sequence: TGTGCCAGCAGCCAGCGGGGCGAGGCAGAGACCCAGTACTTC. Translation gives CASSQRGEAETQYF.

The V call is TRBV15, the J call TRBJ1-1; 7 bases align to TRBD1. Germline V lookup: CDR1 LNHNV, CDR2 YYDKDF (reference sequence). This CDR3 comprises 18 residues. The J segment lost 2 bases and the V segment lost 3 bases, leaving 15 bases of the junction unmatched. The CDR3 DNA reads as TGTGCCACCAGCAGGGGCATTGTTATCCGGGACAGAAACACTGAAGCTTTCTTT. This codes for CATSRGIVIRDRNTEAFF.

This clonotype was seen a single time. The chain has TRBV12-3 or TRBV12-4 and TRBJ1-5; the match to TRBD1 covers 7 bases. CDR3 size: 14 residues. The junction had 4 bases not matched to a gene; V was cut back by 5 bases and J by 3 bases. CDR3 DNA: TGTGCCAGCAGTAACACAGGGGTCAATCAGCCCCAGCATTTT. Its translation is CASSNTGVNQPQHF.

J is TRBJ2-2 and V is TRBV7-6; 7 bases match TRBD2. Unmatched junction bases numbered 3, after V lost 5 bases and J lost 0 bases. In germline, CDR1 is SGHVS, CDR2 FNYEAQ. The CDR3 spans 15 residues. CDR3 nucleotide sequence: TGTGCCAGCAGCCGGGGGGACCCGAACACCGGGGAGCTGTTTTTT. It translates to CASSRGDPNTGELFF.

CDR3 sequence: CASSKRLAETSSEQFF. Here the CDR3 DNA reads TGTGCCAGCAGCAAGAGACTAGCGGAGACCTCTAGTGAGCAGTTCTTC. The rearrangement links TRBV9 to TRBJ2-1; 9 nucleotides line up with TRBD2. The length of the CDR3 is 16 residues. V was clipped by 4 bases and J by 9 bases; unmatched bases: 14. Looked up from germline, CDR1 is SGDLS and CDR2 is YYNGEE.